What follows are 13 T cell receptor beta chains derived from one specimen sequenced in a study of OX40 agonist ivuxolimab in advanced cancers. TCRdb's copy holds only in-frame clones and misses some; the assay was immunoSEQ multiplex PCR. The top ten hold approximately 4.8% of the sample, which has more than 55,000 clones, approximately 91% seen once. This sample comprised CD4+ or CD8+ T cells sorted from blood, obtained in a trial of the OX40 agonist ivuxolimab. These receptors were taken from an adult with an advanced solid tumor such as melanoma, head and neck, liver or kidney cancer.

The J gene is TRBJ2-7, the V gene TRBV11-1, with 7 bases identical to TRBD1. The J segment lost 6 bases and the V segment lost 3 bases, leaving 5 bases of the junction unmatched. Germline CDR1 reads SGHAT; CDR2 reads FQDESV (reference sequence). CDR3 size: 13 residues. This CDR3 is CASSLWQGVEQYF. Here the CDR3 DNA reads TGTGCCAGCAGCTTGTGGCAGGGGGTCGAGCAGTACTTC.

V and J are TRBV10-3 and TRBJ2-1; D is unresolved. Germline values: CDR1 ENHRY, CDR2 SYGVKD. CDR3 length equals 15 residues. The V and J ends lost 5 bases and 0 bases respectively, with 11 bases between them. CDR3 sequence: CAISPVSSSYNEQFF. The DNA for the CDR3 is TGTGCCATCAGTCCAGTTTCCAGCTCCTACAATGAGCAGTTCTTC.

The V and J genes are TRBV7-9 and TRBJ2-1; D unclear. The CDR3 totals 11 residues. Trimming stripped 7 bases from V and 4 bases from J, with 5 bases between. The V gene's germline CDR1 is SEHNR and CDR2 FQNEAQ (reference sequence). CDR3 in amino acids: CASNTYNEQFF. As DNA, the CDR3 is TGTGCCAGCAACACGTACAATGAGCAGTTCTTC.

The V gene is TRBV19, the J gene TRBJ1-2; 9 bases map to TRBD1. This CDR3 is 13 amino acids long. J gave up 8 bases and V 4 bases, and 5 bases lay outside the gene matches. Germline CDR1 LNHDA, CDR2 SQIVND (reference sequence). The CDR3 is CASSTGQGTGYTF. CDR3 DNA: TGTGCCAGTAGTACCGGACAGGGGACGGGCTACACCTTC. Variable domain in full (rest from reference TRBV19 and TRBJ1-2): DGGITQSPKYLFRKEGQNVTLSCEQNLNHDAMYWYRQDPGQGLRLIYYSQIVNDFQKGDIAEGYSVSREKKESFPLTVTSAQKNPTAFYLCASSTGQGTGYTFGSGTRLTVV.

The gene calls are TRBV18 and TRBJ1-3; D is ambiguous. Germline loops: CDR1 KGHSH, CDR2 LQKENI. The CDR3 has 15 amino acids. Trimming removed 6 bases from V and 1 base from J, with 13 bases in between. DNA for the CDR3: TGTGCCAGCTCTATCCCGCCCGGATCTGGAAACACCATATATTTT. This sequence encodes CASSIPPGSGNTIYF.

The V and J genes are TRBV10-3 and TRBJ1-2; D gene unclear. The CDR3 covers 12 residues. Germline loops: CDR1 ENHRY, CDR2 SYGVKD. Trimming stripped 6 bases from V and 6 bases from J, with 11 bases between. The CDR3 DNA reads as TGTGCCATCAGCCGGAACGAGGATGGCTACACCTTC. It is translated as CAISRNEDGYTF.

Points on this clone: Other DNA sequences in this sample translate to the same CDR3. V and J are TRBV5-1 and TRBJ1-1; the D gene is possibly TRBD1 (6 bases). Germline assignment: CDR1 SGHRS and CDR2 YFSETQ. The CDR3 is 13 amino acids. The V gene lost 0 bases and the J gene lost 4 bases, with 7 bases spanning the gap. CDR3 amino acids: CASSLGGGTEAFF. DNA for the CDR3: TGCGCCAGCAGCTTGGGAGGGGGCACTGAAGCTTTCTTT.

The chain couples TRBV7-3 to TRBJ1-1; D unclear. This CDR3 has 13 amino acids. V was clipped by 4 bases and J by 4 bases, with 10 bases between them. Germline lookup yields CDR1 SGHTA and CDR2 FQGTGA. CDR3 sequence (DNA): TGTGCCAGCAGCTCAACAACGGGCACTGAAGCTTTCTTT. Its protein is CASSSTTGTEAFF.

The gene calls are TRBV7-2 and TRBJ1-1; possible D gene TRBD1, 6 bases. Germline CDR1 and CDR2: SGHTA and FQGNSA. CDR3 length: 15 residues. V gave up 2 bases and J gave up 10 bases, with 20 bases separating them. This CDR3 reads CASSLFSGGASSAFF. CDR3 nucleotides: TGTGCCAGCAGCTTATTTTCGGGGGGCGCATCTTCAGCTTTCTTT.

This clone was seen a handful of times. This chain joins TRBV20-1 and TRBJ1-2, with D unresolved. There are 11 residues in the CDR3. Germline CDR1 and CDR2: DFQATT and SNEGSKA (reference sequence). Trimming left V 3 bases short and J 4 bases short, with 6 bases between. The CDR3 is CSASEGYGYTF. The CDR3 nucleotides are TGCAGTGCTAGCGAGGGCTATGGCTACACCTTC.

This chain links TRBV19 with TRBJ2-2; 7 nucleotides align to TRBD2. Trimming cost V 3 bases and J 0 bases; bases outside gene matches: 4. The CDR3 covers 16 residues. CDR1 LNHDA and CDR2 SQIVND come from the germline V gene (reference sequence). The CDR3 sequence: CASSIPGRANTGELFF. The CDR3 nucleotides are TGTGCCAGTAGTATCCCGGGGAGGGCGAACACCGGGGAGCTGTTTTTT.

This rearrangement joins TRBV6-5 to TRBJ2-7, with D tentatively TRBD2 (6 bases). Trimming shortened V by 4 bases and J by 2 bases, and 12 bases separated the two germline ends. The CDR3 extends over 14 amino acids. Germline V gene sequence: CDR1 MNHEY, CDR2 SVGAGI. The DNA for the CDR3 is TGTGCCAGCAGTTCGAGGGGCGGGGCCTACGAGCAGTACTTC. It specifies CASSSRGGAYEQYF.

The chain recombines TRBV19 with TRBJ1-2; 10 nucleotides agree with TRBD1. This CDR3 region has 17 residues. Germline V gene lookup returns CDR1 LNHDA and CDR2 SQIVND (reference sequence). V shed 9 bases, J shed 8 bases, and the junction held 21 bases outside the gene matches. CDR3 sequence (DNA): TGTGCCAGCCACGAAACCGGGACAGGGGAAATATTGGGGGGCTACACCTTC. Its translation is CASHETGTGEILGGYTF.